This is a list of T cell receptor beta chains from one sample in a study of sequential checkpoint blockade in melanoma. Profiling relied on immunoSEQ multiplex PCR, and the TCRdb table lists in-frame clones only, not all of them. The table records just over 1,500 clones, 24% of them present only once. This sample comprised tumor tissue (inferred from file names), obtained from a patient given nivolumab and ipilimumab in sequence. The source is a human donor with melanoma. CDR3s include the opening cysteine and the closing phenylalanine or tryptophan. A D gene is named only where the DNA matches it firmly. Rows give clone size only sometimes, using once, few, many, or a class for an expanded clone.

v_call	j_call	d_call	clone_size	cdr3_aa	cdr3_nt
TRBV5-1	TRBJ2-2	TRBD2	-	CASSFWVRGGAGELFF	TGCGCCAGCAGCTTCTGGGTCCGGGGGGGAGCCGGGGAGCTGTTTTTT
TRBV19	TRBJ2-3	-	-	CASSMGNTDTQYF	TGTGCCAGTAGTATGGGGAACACAGATACGCAGTATTTT
TRBV6-8	TRBJ1-1	-	-	CASTLGRPNTEAFF	TGTGCCAGCACCCTGGGACGGCCGAACACTGAAGCTTTCTTT
TRBV6-8	TRBJ1-2	TRBD1	few	CASSYPGGRRGYTF	TGTGCCAGCAGTTACCCAGGGGGGAGACGAGGCTACACCTTC
TRBV9	TRBJ1-1	-	few	CASSVSWRGNTEAFF	TGTGCCAGCAGCGTCTCATGGCGGGGGAACACTGAAGCTTTCTTT
TRBV11-3	TRBJ2-1	TRBD1	medium-sized	CASSTRTGTYNEQFF	TGTGCCAGCAGCACCCGGACAGGGACCTACAATGAGCAGTTCTTC
TRBV6-8	TRBJ1-2	-	few	CASRQTLTNYGYTF	TGTGCCAGCAGACAGACTCTGACAAACTATGGCTACACCTTC
TRBV10-2	TRBJ1-1	-	-	CATDDRTNTEAFF	TGCGCCACCGACGACAGGACGAACACTGAAGCTTTCTTT
TRBV5-1	TRBJ1-1	TRBD1	-	CASSLRDRGRVNTEAFF	TGCGCCAGCAGCCTACGGGACAGGGGGCGTGTGAACACTGAAGCTTTCTTT
TRBV12-5	TRBJ2-2	TRBD2	-	CASGWEAGLKNTGELFF	TGTGCTAGTGGTTGGGAAGCGGGATTAAAGAACACCGGGGAGCTGTTTTTT
TRBV19	TRBJ1-6	TRBD1	few	CASSAPGGDPSSYNSPLHF	TGTGCCAGTAGCGCACCAGGGGGAGACCCGAGCTCCTATAATTCACCCCTCCACTTT
TRBV19	TRBJ1-6	-	-	CASSMARAYANSPLHF	TGTGCCAGTAGTATGGCTAGGGCGTACGCTAATTCACCCCTCCACTTT
TRBV9	TRBJ1-4	TRBD1	large	CASSPHPGGGKLFF	TGTGCCAGCAGCCCGCACCCAGGGGGCGGAAAACTGTTTTTT
TRBV11-3	TRBJ1-5	-	-	CASSPSGGAGQPQHF	TGTGCCAGCAGCCCAAGCGGGGGGGCTGGTCAGCCCCAGCATTTT
TRBV18	TRBJ2-7	TRBD1	few	CASSPPVEGQGEQYF	TGTGCCAGCTCACCACCGGTAGAGGGACAGGGCGAGCAGTACTTC
TRBV28	TRBJ2-1	-	few	CASLSDTSRDNEQFF	TGTGCCAGCCTGTCTGACACATCAAGGGACAATGAGCAGTTCTTC
TRBV9	TRBJ2-3	-	-	CASSGAGSPTDTQYF	TGTGCCAGCAGCGGGGCAGGGTCCCCCACAGATACGCAGTATTTT
TRBV11-3	TRBJ2-7	-	medium-sized	CASSLVGGSLQPYEQYF	TGTGCCAGCAGCTTAGTTGGGGGTAGCCTCCAGCCCTACGAGCAGTACTTC
TRBV11-3	TRBJ1-2	-	medium-sized	CASSLTGTDYGYTF	TGTGCCAGCAGCTTAACCGGGACGGACTATGGCTACACCTTC
TRBV1	TRBJ2-2	-	-	CASSQSTRGAGELFF	TGCGCCAGCAGCCAAAGCACAAGGGGGGCCGGGGAGCTGTTTTTT
TRBV9	TRBJ1-5	-	-	CASSVGGVNNQPQHF	TGTGCCAGCAGCGTAGGGGGAGTGAACAATCAGCCCCAGCATTTT
TRBV6-8	TRBJ1-6	-	-	CASSYPRGSSYNSPLHF	TGTGCCAGCAGTTACCCGAGGGGCAGCTCCTATAATTCACCCCTCCACTTT
TRBV10-2	TRBJ2-7	-	-	CASSDGGTPSYEQYF	TGCGCCAGCAGTGATGGCGGGACGCCCTCCTACGAGCAGTACTTC
TRBV11-3	TRBJ1-6	TRBD1	medium-sized	CASSSPGTGVYAWDSPLHF	TGTGCCAGCAGCTCGCCCGGGACAGGGGTGTATGCATGGGATTCACCCCTCCACTTT
TRBV23-1	TRBJ2-7	-	few	CASSQGPDSSSYEQYF	TGCGCCAGCAGCCAAGGTCCGGACAGCTCCTCCTACGAGCAGTACTTC
TRBV11-3	TRBJ2-7	-	large	CASSSLKTSYEQYF	TGTGCCAGCAGCTCCCTAAAAACTAGCTACGAGCAGTACTTC
TRBV6-8	TRBJ2-5	TRBD2	few	CASSYTAGGPRVQETQYF	TGTGCCAGCAGTTACACAGCGGGGGGGCCGAGAGTCCAAGAGACCCAGTACTTC
TRBV29-1	TRBJ2-7	-	-	CSVETARGQSSYEQYF	TGCAGCGTTGAAACCGCCAGGGGTCAGAGCTCCTACGAGCAGTACTTC
TRBV30	TRBJ1-6	-	few	CAWSSYRAPSPLHF	TGTGCCTGGAGTAGTTACCGGGCTCCTTCACCCCTCCACTTT
TRBV12-5	TRBJ1-1	-	few	CASGLVGQEAFF	TGTGCTAGTGGTTTGGTAGGACAAGAAGCTTTCTTT
TRBV9	TRBJ2-3	TRBD2	-	CASSLTSASTDTQYF	TGTGCCAGCAGTCTTACTAGCGCAAGCACAGATACGCAGTATTTT
TRBV6-8	TRBJ2-3	TRBD2	-	CAISPIGGTGDTQYF	TGTGCCATCAGTCCAATCGGGGGGACGGGAGATACGCAGTATTTT
TRBV5-1	TRBJ1-1	-	-	CASSDRTHRNTEAFF	TGCGCCAGCAGCGACAGGACCCACCGGAACACTGAAGCTTTCTTT
TRBV19	TRBJ1-4	-	-	CASSIIGRSEKLFF	TGTGCCAGTAGTATCATCGGACGGAGTGAAAAACTGTTTTTT
TRBV6-8	TRBJ2-7	TRBD2	-	CASSYSEAPAGDEQYF	TGTGCCAGCAGTTACTCGGAAGCCCCAGCGGGAGACGAGCAGTACTTC
TRBV9	TRBJ2-5	TRBD1	-	CASSKTGGRETQYF	TGTGCCAGCAGTAAGACAGGGGGCAGGGAGACCCAGTACTTC
TRBV6-8	TRBJ2-7	-	large	CASSLGADRYEQYF	TGTGCCAGCAGCCTAGGGGCCGATAGGTATGAGCAGTACTTC
TRBV7-4	TRBJ2-1	-	few	CASSPRGWNEQFF	TGTGCCAGCAGCCCACGTGGGTGGAATGAGCAGTTCTTC
TRBV11-3	TRBJ2-5	-	medium-sized	CASSFRRDQETQYF	TGTGCCAGCAGCTTCAGGCGAGATCAAGAGACCCAGTACTTC
TRBV9	TRBJ2-7	TRBD1	few	CASSRTGSPYEQYF	TGTGCCAGCAGTCGGACAGGGTCCCCCTACGAGCAGTACTTC